Detailed here is one T cell receptor (beta chain). What it binds is not known. This sample was taken from a study of shared clonotypes between healthy human individuals. Study-level background: The donors, a couple of women and a few men, were aged 18 to 49. Regarding the study as a whole: The diversity represented, both genetic and in exposure history, was limited by few donors.

Original methodology: For the immunoSEQ data, sequences were junction-only without quality scores, so filtering differed. TCRdb keeps only in-frame clones here, not all; method: immunoSEQ multiplex PCR. The DNA was the basis for D and trimming; V, J and clone size are from that table. The sample has around 1.6 million clones; 95% to 99% are singletons. Subsets obtained from CD4+ cells comprised CD45RA+ naive and CD45RA-negative memory cells. The TCR comes from a man aged 30 to 45 in good health. The sequencing sample was made of naive CD4+ T cells sorted from blood. Specified subset: CD45RA+ positively selected.

The CDR3 DNA sequence: TGTGCCAGCAGCCAAGAAGTCGGTGTGAATGAGCAGTTCTTC. Its protein product is CASSQEVGVNEQFF. The V gene is TRBV14, the J gene TRBJ2-1; no clear D. CDR1 is SGHDN and CDR2 is FVKESK in the germline V gene. This CDR3 is built from 14 residues. Trimming removed 0 bases at V and 7 bases at J, with 10 bases between.